This T cell receptor (beta chain) was sequenced for a study of blood T cell repertoires in COVID-19. Study overall: Samples taken during acute and convalescent COVID-19 were collected in the United States, Italy and Spain. T cells, B-cell-depleted T cells, or PBMCs provided the cDNA or gDNA that served as material.

Seattle patient enrollment occurred during active infection, with longitudinal follow-up thereafter. The germline gives CDR1 SGHVS, CDR2 FQNEAQ. With 1 base clipped from V and 5 bases from J, the junction kept 4 bases outside the gene matches. The CDR3 extends over 14 amino acids. Clones were sequenced by immunoSEQ multiplex PCR, and TCRdb holds only the in-frame ones, with some missing. The sample contains fewer than 65,000 clones, 75% to 90% of which appear only once. The sample was peripheral blood. This clonotype was sampled from a woman between 55 and 75 years old with COVID-19, enrolled during active disease. The V call is TRBV7-8, the J call TRBJ2-5; 7 bases agree with TRBD2. The DNA for the CDR3 is TGTGCCAGCAGCTTAGTGACTAGCTGGGAGACCCAGTACTTC. It specifies CASSLVTSWETQYF.